This TCR beta chain was documented in a study of T cell responses to AZD1222 COVID-19 vaccine. In this sample, this clone turned up once. Its matching antigen is unknown. Using immunoSEQ multiplex PCR, the repertoire was profiled, and TCRdb retains in-frame clones only, with some absent. The sample shows 100,000 or so clones, 88% of them seen only once. The V gene's germline CDR1 is SGHRS and CDR2 YFSETQ. Trimming removed 0 bases from V and 0 bases from J, with 16 bases in between. This CDR3 is 18 amino acids long. Study conclusions and caveats: After the peak T cell response, and only then, were repertoires sampled. Donors, mostly white British, included more females; clonal diversity was possibly underestimated. Spike-specific TCR depth and breadth grew after two AZD1222 doses. Seropositive at baseline were only five or six AZD1222 recipients.

This sequence was found in an adult in good health. This specimen was peripheral blood, taken on day 0 of AZD1222 vaccination. V gene TRBV5-1 combines with J gene TRBJ1-5, with TRBD1 as a possible D gene (6 bases). For the CDR3, the DNA is TGCGCCAGCAGCTTGGGCCTACCGGGACACAATAGCAATCAGCCCCAGCATTTT. Protein: CASSLGLPGHNSNQPQHF.